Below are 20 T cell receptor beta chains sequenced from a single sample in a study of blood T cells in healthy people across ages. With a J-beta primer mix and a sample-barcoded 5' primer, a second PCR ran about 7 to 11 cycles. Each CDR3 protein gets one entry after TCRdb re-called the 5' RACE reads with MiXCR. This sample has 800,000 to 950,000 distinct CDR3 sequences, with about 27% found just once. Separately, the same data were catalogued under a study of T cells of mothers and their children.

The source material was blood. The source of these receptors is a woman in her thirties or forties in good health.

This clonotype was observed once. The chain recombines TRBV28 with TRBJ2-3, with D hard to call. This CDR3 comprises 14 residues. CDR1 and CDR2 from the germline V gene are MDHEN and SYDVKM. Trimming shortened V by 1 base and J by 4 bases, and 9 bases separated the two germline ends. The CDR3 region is CASSLSDIPDTQYF. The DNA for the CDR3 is TGTGCCAGCAGTTTATCTGACATACCAGATACGCAGTATTTT.

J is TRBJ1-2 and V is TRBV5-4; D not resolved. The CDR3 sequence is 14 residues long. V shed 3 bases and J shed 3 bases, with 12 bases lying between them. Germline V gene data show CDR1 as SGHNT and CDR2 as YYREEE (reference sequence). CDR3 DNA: TGTGCCAGCAGCTGGCCAGGATTGCACTATGGCTACACCTTC. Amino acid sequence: CASSWPGLHYGYTF.

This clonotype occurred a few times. CDR3 coding DNA: TGTGCCAGCAGTTTCGCGGTCGCAGTGTTGGGGGCTTTCTTT. It translates to CASSFAVAVLGAFF. V usage is TRBV28 and J usage is TRBJ1-1, with D unresolved. Germline V gene data show CDR1 as MDHEN and CDR2 as SYDVKM. The V end was cut by 3 bases, the J end by 11 bases, with 19 bases between. The CDR3 is 14 residues long.

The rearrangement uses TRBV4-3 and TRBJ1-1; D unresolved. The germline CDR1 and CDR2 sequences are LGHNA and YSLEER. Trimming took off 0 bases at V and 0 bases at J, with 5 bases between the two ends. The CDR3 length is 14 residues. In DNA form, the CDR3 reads TGCGCCAGCAGCCAAGACCAGATGAACACTGAAGCTTTCTTT. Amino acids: CASSQDQMNTEAFF.

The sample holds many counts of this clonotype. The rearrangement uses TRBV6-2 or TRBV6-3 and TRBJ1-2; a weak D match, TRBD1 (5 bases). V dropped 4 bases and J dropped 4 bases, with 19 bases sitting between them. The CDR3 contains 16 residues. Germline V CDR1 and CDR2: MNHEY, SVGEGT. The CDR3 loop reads CASSSFSGGVLYGYTF. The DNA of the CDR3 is TGTGCCAGCAGTTCCTTTTCTGGAGGGGTCCTCTATGGCTACACCTTC.

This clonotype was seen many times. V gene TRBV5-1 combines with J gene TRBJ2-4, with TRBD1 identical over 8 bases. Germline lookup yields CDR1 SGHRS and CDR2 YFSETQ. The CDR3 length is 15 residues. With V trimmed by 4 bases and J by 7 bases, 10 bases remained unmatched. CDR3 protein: CASSTRQGAGNIQYF. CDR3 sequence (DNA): TGCGCCAGCAGCACCAGGCAGGGGGCGGGGAACATTCAGTACTTC.

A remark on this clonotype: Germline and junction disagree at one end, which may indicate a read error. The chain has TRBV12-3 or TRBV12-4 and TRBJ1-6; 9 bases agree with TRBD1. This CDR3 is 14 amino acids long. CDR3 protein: CASRQTGGSSPPHF. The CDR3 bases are TGTGCCAGCAGGCAGACAGGGGGGAGTTCACCCCCCCACTTT.

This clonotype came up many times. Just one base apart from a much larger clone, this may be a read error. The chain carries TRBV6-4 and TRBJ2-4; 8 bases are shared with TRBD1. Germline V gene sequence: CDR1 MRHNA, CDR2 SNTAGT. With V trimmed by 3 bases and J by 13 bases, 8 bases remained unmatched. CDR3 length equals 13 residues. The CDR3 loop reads CASSDTDRGEQYF. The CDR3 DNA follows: TGTGCCAGCAGTGATACCGACAGGGGTGAGCAGTACTTC.

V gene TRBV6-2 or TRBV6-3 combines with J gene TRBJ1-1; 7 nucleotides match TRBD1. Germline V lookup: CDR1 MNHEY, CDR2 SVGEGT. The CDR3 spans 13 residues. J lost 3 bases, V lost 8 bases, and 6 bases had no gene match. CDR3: CASGRQGYTEAFF. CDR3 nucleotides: TGTGCCAGCGGCCGACAGGGCTACACTGAAGCTTTCTTT.

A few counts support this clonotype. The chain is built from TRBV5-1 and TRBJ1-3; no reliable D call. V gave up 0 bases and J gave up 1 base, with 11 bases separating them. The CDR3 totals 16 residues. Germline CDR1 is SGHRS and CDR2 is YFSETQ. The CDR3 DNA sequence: TGCGCCAGCAGCTTGGAAAGCATGAGGTCTGGAAACACCATATATTTT. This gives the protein CASSLESMRSGNTIYF.

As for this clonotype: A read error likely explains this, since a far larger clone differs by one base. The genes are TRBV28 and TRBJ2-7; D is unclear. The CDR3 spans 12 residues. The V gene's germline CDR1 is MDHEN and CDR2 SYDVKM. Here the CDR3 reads CASSPSSCEQYF. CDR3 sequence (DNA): TGTGCCAGCAGCCCCAGCTCCTGCGAGCAGTACTTC.

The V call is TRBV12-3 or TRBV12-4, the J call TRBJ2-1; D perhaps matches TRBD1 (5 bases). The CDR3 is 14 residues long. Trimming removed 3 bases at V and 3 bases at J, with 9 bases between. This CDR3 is CASSLMGLYNEQFF. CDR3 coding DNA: TGTGCCAGCAGTTTGATGGGGCTCTACAATGAGCAGTTCTTC.

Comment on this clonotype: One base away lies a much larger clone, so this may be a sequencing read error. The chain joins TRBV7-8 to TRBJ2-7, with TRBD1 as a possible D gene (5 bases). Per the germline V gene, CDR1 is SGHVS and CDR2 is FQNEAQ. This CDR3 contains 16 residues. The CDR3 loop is CASTLRPVGAPYEQYF. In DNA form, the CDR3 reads TGTGCCAGCACCTTAAGGCCGGTAGGGGCCCCCTACGAGCAGTACTTC.

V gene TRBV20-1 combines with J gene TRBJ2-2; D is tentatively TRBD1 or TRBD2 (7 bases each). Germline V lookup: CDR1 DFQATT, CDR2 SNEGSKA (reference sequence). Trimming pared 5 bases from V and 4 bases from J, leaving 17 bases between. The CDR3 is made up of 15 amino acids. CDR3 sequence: CSASQGGRGTGELFF. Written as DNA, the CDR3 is TGCAGTGCTTCCCAGGGGGGGCGCGGCACCGGGGAGCTGTTTTTT.

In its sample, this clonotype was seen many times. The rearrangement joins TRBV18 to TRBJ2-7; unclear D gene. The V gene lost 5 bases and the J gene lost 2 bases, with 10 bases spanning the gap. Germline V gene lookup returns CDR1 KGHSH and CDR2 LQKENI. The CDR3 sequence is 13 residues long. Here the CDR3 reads CASSGQNAYEQYF. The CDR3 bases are TGTGCCAGCTCAGGGCAGAACGCCTACGAGCAGTACTTC.

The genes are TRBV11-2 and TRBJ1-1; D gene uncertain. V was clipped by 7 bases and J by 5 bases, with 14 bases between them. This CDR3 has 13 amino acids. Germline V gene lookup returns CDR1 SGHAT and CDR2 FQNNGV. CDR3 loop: CASKERVYTEAFF. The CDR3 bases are TGTGCCAGCAAAGAAAGGGTCTATACTGAAGCTTTCTTT. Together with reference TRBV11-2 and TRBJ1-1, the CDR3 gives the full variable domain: EAGVAQSPRYKIIEKRQSVAFWCNPISGHATLYWYQQILGQGPKLLIQFQNNGVVDDSQLPKDRFSAERLKGVDSTLKIQPAKLEDSAVYLCASKERVYTEAFFGQGTRLTVV.

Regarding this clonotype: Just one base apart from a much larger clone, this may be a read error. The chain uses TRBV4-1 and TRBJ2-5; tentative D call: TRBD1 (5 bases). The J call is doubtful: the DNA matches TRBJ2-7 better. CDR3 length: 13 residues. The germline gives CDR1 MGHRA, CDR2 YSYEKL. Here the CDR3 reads CASPGAGSYEQYF. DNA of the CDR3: TGCGCCAGCCCTGGGGCAGGGTCCTACGAGCAGTACTTC.

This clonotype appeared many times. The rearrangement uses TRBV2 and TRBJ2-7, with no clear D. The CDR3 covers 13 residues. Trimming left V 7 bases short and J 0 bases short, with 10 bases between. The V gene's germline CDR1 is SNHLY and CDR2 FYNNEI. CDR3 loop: CASTQQRSYEQYF. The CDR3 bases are TGTGCCAGCACGCAACAGCGCTCCTACGAGCAGTACTTC.

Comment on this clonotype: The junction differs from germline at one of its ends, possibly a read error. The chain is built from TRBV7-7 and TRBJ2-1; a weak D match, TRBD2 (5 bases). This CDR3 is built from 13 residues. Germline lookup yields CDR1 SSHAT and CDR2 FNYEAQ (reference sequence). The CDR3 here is CASNLAFNNEQFF. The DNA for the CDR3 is TGTGCTAGCAACTTAGCGTTCAACAATGAGCAGTTCTTC.

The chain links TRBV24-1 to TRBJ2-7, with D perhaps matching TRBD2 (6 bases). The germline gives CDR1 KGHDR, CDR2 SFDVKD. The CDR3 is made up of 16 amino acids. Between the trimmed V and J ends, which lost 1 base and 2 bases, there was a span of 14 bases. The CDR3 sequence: CATSDFGGLLTYEQYF. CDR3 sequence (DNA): TGTGCCACCAGTGATTTCGGGGGACTCTTAACCTACGAGCAGTACTTC.